This TCR beta chain appears in the sequencing data of a study of siplizumab effects on memory and regulatory T cells. The study assayed around 9.3 x 10^4 TCR templates per sample. Libraries were prepared by immunoSEQ multiplex PCR; TCRdb keeps only in-frame clonotypes and omits some of them. The sample consists of just over 40,000 clones, approximately 88% of them appearing once. Note on this clone: The antigen is unknown.

General study findings and limits: Significantly reduced by siplizumab was the cumulative frequency of alloreactive sequences, namely those traceable to unstimulated CD4+ memory cells. Both greater diversity than memory cells and a major contribution to the alloresponse seemed to characterize naive T cells.

Trimming removed 4 bases from V and 5 bases from J; junction bases left unmatched: 11. The CDR3 totals 15 residues. CDR1 SGHNT and CDR2 YYREEE come from the germline V gene (reference sequence). For a few donor pairs, CD4+ naive/memory and CD8+ naive/effector-memory/TEMRA unstimulated subsets were also sequenced. Material: naive CD4+ T cells sorted from blood. V and J are TRBV5-4 and TRBJ2-7; 8 positions agree with TRBD1. The sequence derives from a human donor in good health. CDR3 in DNA: TGTGCCAGCAGCGCGACAGGGGTGAAGAACAACGAGCAGTACTTC. Translating gives CASSATGVKNNEQYF.